Ten or more counts support the clone carrying this TCR beta chain. Antigen unknown. The sequence runs out 3 residues before the end of the CDR3; the remainder is reconstructed from the germline J gene. The data were obtained in a study of T cell clonality in common variable immunodeficiency. Study-level points and caveats: Fewer deletions and N-nucleotide insertions were reportedly seen in common variable immunodeficiency TCR beta sequences. Compared with controls, CVID subjects had fewer shared TCRbeta clones.

Produced via immunoSEQ multiplex PCR; TCRdb's table is partial and in-frame only. Observed are tens of thousands of clones, no singletons, with the top ten taking under 11%. Germline values: CDR1 SGHRS, CDR2 YFSETQ. This CDR3 is 14 amino acids long. V lost 0 bases and J 4 bases, leaving 10 bases between the germline ends. The chain has TRBV5-1 and TRBJ1-2, with a tentative D call TRBD1 (6 bases). This TCR was sampled from a person between 18 and 75 years old in good health. The sequenced sample was peripheral blood mononuclear cells. The CDR3 here is CASSLGTGLYGYTF. CDR3 DNA, as far as it was read: TGCGCCAGCAGCTTGGGTACAGGGCTCTATGGC. Together with reference TRBV5-1 and TRBJ1-2, the CDR3 gives the full variable domain: KAGVTQTPRYLIKTRGQQVTLSCSPISGHRSVSWYQQTPGQGLQFLFEYFSETQRNKGNFPGRFSGRQFSNSRSEMNVSTLELGDSALYLCASSLGTGLYGYTFGSGTRLTVV.